A single TCR beta chain is shown here with its context. What it binds is not known. Trimming stripped 4 bases from V and 5 bases from J, with 15 bases between. This CDR3 region has 14 residues. Per germline, CDR1 SGHDT and CDR2 YYEEEE. The data derive from a study of regulatory and conventional T cells in RAG deficiency. This table comes from immunoSEQ multiplex PCR, and its TCRdb copy is limited to in-frame clones, with some not included. The sample lists roughly 34,000 clones, 70% to 80% seen once, with around 3.4% in the top ten. Findings and limits, study-wide: Control T-cell subsets had markedly higher Shannon entropy and lower Simpson indices than RAG-deficient patients. Other subsets showed approximately 10-fold reductions, but Treg unique TCR beta sequences fell about 92-fold in these patients.

Genomic DNA came from blood conventional CD4+ T cells gated CD25-low CD127-high. The data were also submitted as part of a second study, on regulatory T cells. That work states: Primers: 52 TRBV forward and 13 TRBJ reverse.

This clonotype originated in a human donor in good health. Material: CD4+ effector T cells sorted from blood. The V gene is TRBV5-6, the J gene TRBJ2-5; no reliable D call. The CDR3 spells CASSPEPFGETQYF. The CDR3 bases are TGTGCCAGCAGCCCCGAACCCTTTGGGGAGACCCAGTACTTC.